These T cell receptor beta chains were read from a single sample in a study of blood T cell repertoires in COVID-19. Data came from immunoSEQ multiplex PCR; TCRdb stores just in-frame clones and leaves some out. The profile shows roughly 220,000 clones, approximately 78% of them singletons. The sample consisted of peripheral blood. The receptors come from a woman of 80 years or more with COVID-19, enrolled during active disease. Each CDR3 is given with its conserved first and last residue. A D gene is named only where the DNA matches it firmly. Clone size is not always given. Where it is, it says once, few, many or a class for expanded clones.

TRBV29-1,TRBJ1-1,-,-,TGCAGCGCGGGGGACTGGGGCACTGAAGCTTTCTTT,CSAGDWGTEAFF
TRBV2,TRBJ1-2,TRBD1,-,TGTGCCAGCAGTGAGAGGACAGGGGCCCATGGCTACACCTTC,CASSERTGAHGYTF
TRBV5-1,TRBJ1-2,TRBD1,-,TGCGCCAGCAGCTTAGGCCCCGGGACAGGGGGTTATGGCTACACCTTC,CASSLGPGTGGYGYTF
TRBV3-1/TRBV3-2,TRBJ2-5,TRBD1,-,TGTGCCAGCAAAGACAGGGGAGAGACCCAGTACTTC,CASKDRGETQYF
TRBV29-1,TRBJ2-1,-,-,TGCAGCGTTGAGGGAGGGGGGTCGAACTACAATGAGCAGTTCTTC,CSVEGGGSNYNEQFF
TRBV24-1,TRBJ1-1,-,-,TGTGCCACCAGTGATTCCCGCACGGAGGGCACTGAAGCTTTCTTT,CATSDSRTEGTEAFF
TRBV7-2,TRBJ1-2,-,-,TGTGCCAGCAGCTTAGAGGAGGGGTACTATGGCTACACCTTC,CASSLEEGYYGYTF
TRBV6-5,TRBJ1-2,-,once,TGTGCCAGCAGCTCTGGGGGAAGGGGGTTCTATGGCTACACCTTC,CASSSGGRGFYGYTF
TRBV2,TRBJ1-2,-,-,TGTGCCAGCAGTCCACAGGGTAACTATGGCTACACCTTC,CASSPQGNYGYTF
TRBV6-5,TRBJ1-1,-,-,TGTGCCAGCACCACCGAGGTGGGACAAACGGCTTTCTTT,CASTTEVGQTAFF
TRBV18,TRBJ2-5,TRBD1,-,TGTGCCAGCTCACCTCAGGGGGTCGGAGAGACCCAGTACTTC,CASSPQGVGETQYF
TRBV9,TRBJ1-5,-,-,TGTGCCAGCAGCGTCGGGGGGGCAGGGGATCAGCCCCAGCATTTT,CASSVGGAGDQPQHF
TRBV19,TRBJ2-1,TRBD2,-,TGTGCCAGTAGAGTAACTAGCGGGAGAACGGCCTACAATGAGCAGTTCTTC,CASRVTSGRTAYNEQFF
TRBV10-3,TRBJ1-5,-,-,TGTGCCATCAGGAAGACAGGTTTTCAGCCCCAGCATTTT,CAIRKTGFQPQHF
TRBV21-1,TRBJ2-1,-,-,TGTGCCAGCAGCAAACGGTCCGGCGGGATATTCGACAATGAGCAGTTCTTC,CASSKRSGGIFDNEQFF
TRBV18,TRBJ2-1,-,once,TGTGCCAGCTCACCCCAGCGGAGCTCCTACAATGAGCAGTTCTTC,CASSPQRSSYNEQFF
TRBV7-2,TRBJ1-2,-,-,TGTGCCAGCAGCTCACAGGCGGGGCTTAGGGTGGGTTATGGCTACACCTTC,CASSSQAGLRVGYGYTF
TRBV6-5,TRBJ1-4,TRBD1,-,TGTGCCAGCAGCCTGGACAGGGTTAAGGAAAAACTGTTTTTT,CASSLDRVKEKLFF
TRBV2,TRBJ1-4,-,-,TGTGCCAGCAGTGACTCGAGAAGAGGTGAAAAACTGTTTTTT,CASSDSRRGEKLFF
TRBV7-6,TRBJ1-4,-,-,TGTGCCAGCAGCTTAGAAGGGGCGGGGGAAAAACTGTTTTTT,CASSLEGAGEKLFF
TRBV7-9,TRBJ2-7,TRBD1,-,TGTGCCAGCAGCTTAGCAGGGGGCAACGAGCAGTACTTC,CASSLAGGNEQYF
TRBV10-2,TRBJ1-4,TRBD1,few,TGCGCCAGCAGTGATCCTCCAGGGGGTTCCTATGAAAAACTGTTTTTT,CASSDPPGGSYEKLFF
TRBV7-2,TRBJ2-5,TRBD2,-,TGTGCCAGCAGGAAAGCGGGGGGCCAAGAGACCCAGTACTTC,CASRKAGGQETQYF
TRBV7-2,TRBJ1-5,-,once,TGTGCCAGCAGCCCTCCAGGGGGCAATCAGCCCCAGCATTTT,CASSPPGGNQPQHF
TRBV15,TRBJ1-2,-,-,TGTGCCACCAGCGGGAGTGGGCTTTACAATGGCTACACCTTC,CATSGSGLYNGYTF
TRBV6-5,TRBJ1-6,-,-,TGTGCCAGCAGTTACGGGGGACTACCCCTCCACTTT,CASSYGGLPLHF
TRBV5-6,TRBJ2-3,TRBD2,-,TGTGCCAGCAGCTTGTCTAGCGGGATGTTCACAGATACGCAGTATTTT,CASSLSSGMFTDTQYF
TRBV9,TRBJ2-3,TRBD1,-,TGTGCCAGCAGCCCAGGGGCGACAGGGGCAGATACGCAGTATTTT,CASSPGATGADTQYF
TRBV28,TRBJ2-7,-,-,TGTGCCAGCACCTTCGGCGGGGCGAGAGTCTACGAGCAGTACTTC,CASTFGGARVYEQYF
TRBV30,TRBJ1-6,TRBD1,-,TGTGCCTGGAGGGGGACCGGGACAGCTTATAATTCACCCCTCCACTTT,CAWRGTGTAYNSPLHF
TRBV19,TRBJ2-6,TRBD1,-,TGTGCCAGTAGTAAAAGGACAGGGAGAACTGGGGCCAACGTCCTGACTTTC,CASSKRTGRTGANVLTF
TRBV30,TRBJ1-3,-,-,TGTGCTGCGACGGGGGGCAATGGAAACACCATATATTTT,CAATGGNGNTIYF
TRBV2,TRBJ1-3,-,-,TGTGCCAGCACCTTCCCTCAGGGGGGAAACACCATATATTTT,CASTFPQGGNTIYF
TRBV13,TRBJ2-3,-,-,TGTGCCAGCAGCTCGCCCGGGACATTCACAGATACGCAGTATTTT,CASSSPGTFTDTQYF
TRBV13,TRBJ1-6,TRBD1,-,TGTGCCAGCAGCACGGGGACAGGGAATAATTCACCCCTCCACTTT,CASSTGTGNNSPLHF
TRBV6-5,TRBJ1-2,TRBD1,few,TGTGCCAGCAGGCCGGGACAGGGGGCCGTCTATGGCTACACCTTC,CASRPGQGAVYGYTF
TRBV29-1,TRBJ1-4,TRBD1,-,TGCAGCGCCAATACAGGGGGAAGCGAAAAACTGTTTTTT,CSANTGGSEKLFF
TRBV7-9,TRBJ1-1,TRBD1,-,TGTGCCAGCAGCTTAGGGCAGGGGGTGAGGACTGAAGCTTTCTTT,CASSLGQGVRTEAFF
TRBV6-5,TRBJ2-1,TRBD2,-,TGTGCCAGCAGTTCCGGGACTAGCGGGAGGAATGAGCAGTTCTTC,CASSSGTSGRNEQFF
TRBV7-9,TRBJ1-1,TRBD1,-,TGTGCCAGCAGCTCAGACGACAGGGGAGGCACTGAAGCTTTCTTT,CASSSDDRGGTEAFF
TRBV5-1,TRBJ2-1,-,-,TGCGCCAGCAGCTTGTTCTCAGGGTACAATGAGCAGTTCTTC,CASSLFSGYNEQFF
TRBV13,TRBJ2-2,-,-,TGTGCCAGCAGCGTACCCGCATCGGAGGGCGGGGAGCTGTTTTTT,CASSVPASEGGELFF
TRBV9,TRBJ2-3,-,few,TGTGCCAGCAGCGTAGAATTGGGGGCCGGAGATACGCAGTATTTT,CASSVELGAGDTQYF
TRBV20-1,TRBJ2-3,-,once,TGCAGTGCTAGGAGGGATACGCAGTATTTT,CSARRDTQYF
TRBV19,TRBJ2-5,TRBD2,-,TGTGCCAGTAGGTGGACTAGCGGGGGTAGCGACACCCAGTACTTC,CASRWTSGGSDTQYF
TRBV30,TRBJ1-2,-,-,TGTGCCTGGACCCGGGGGAACTATGGCTACACCTTC,CAWTRGNYGYTF
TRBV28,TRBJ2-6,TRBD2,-,TGTGCCAGCAGTTTATGGAGGGTAGCGGGGCTCGGCTCTGGGGCCAACGTCCTGACTTTC,CASSLWRVAGLGSGANVLTF
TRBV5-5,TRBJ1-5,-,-,TGTGCCAGCAGCTCCCCGGGGGGACAGCCCCAGCATTTT,CASSSPGGQPQHF
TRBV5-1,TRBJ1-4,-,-,TGCGCCAGCAGCTTGGCCCTCCGTCCGGGATCAACTAATGAAAAACTGTTTTTT,CASSLALRPGSTNEKLFF
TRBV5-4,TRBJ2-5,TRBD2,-,TGTGCCAGCAGCTTGGGGGGAACAGCGGGGGCACAGGGGACCCAGTACTTC,CASSLGGTAGAQGTQYF